The source of this T cell receptor beta chain is a study of molecular identifiers for immune sequencing clone quantification. Bulk TCR libraries were made with methods that had been previously described and with listed TCR primers. TCRdb fed the PCR reads into MiXCR, producing one record per CDR3 protein. The data show some 97,000 distinct CDR3 sequences, approximately 24% seen once. Findings and limits, study-wide: Detecting spiked Jurkat TCR RNA from one cell among about a million naive cells was reportedly possible.

V dropped 5 bases and J dropped 0 bases, with 16 bases sitting between them. The CDR3 is 16 amino acids. CDR1 and CDR2 from the germline V gene are SEHNR and FQNEAQ (reference sequence). The table lists this clonotype with many counts. Its specificity is unknown. The sample consisted of naive CD8+ T cells from blood, with Jurkat cell RNA spiked in. The subset denotes: FACS-sorted CD8+CD4-CCR7+CD45RA+ naive T cells. The rearrangement links TRBV7-9 to TRBJ1-1; D ambiguous. The source of this sequence is a human donor in good health. Some libraries in this study had Jurkat cell RNA spiked in. Here the CDR3 DNA reads TGTGCCAGCAGCCCACTATCGGGGTACTTGAACACTGAAGCTTTCTTT. Translating gives CASSPLSGYLNTEAFF.